This T cell receptor (beta chain) was captured by sequencing in a study of cytomegalovirus exposure and HLA in healthy donors. Whole-study results and caveats: After further analysis at a later stage, 15,000 to 20,000 TCR beta sequences were associated with HLA alleles at 0.05 false discovery rate. In a later analysis, a missense DCLRE1C variant was linked to TCR beta V- and J-gene trimming. Within the data, a cluster of highly shared sequence variants was likely a sequencing artifact.

The junction had 6 bases not matched to a gene; V was cut back by 5 bases and J by 2 bases. The CDR3 runs 17 residues. Per germline, CDR1 KGHSH and CDR2 LQKENI. As concerns this clone: What it binds is unknown.

The PCR contained 60 Vbeta and 13 Jbeta primers. Here immunoSEQ multiplex PCR was the method, and the copy in TCRdb shows in-frame clones only, minus some. The top ten hold approximately 4.1% of the sample, which has 140,000 to 150,000 clones, 80% seen once. The TCR comes from a man aged 40-55 years in good health and CMV-seronegative. The sequencing input was PBMCs. V and J are TRBV18 and TRBJ2-2; TRBD1 agrees at 12 bases. CDR3 protein: CASSVRDRGLNTGELFF. In DNA, the CDR3 is TGTGCCAGCTCAGTCCGGGACAGGGGGCTAAACACCGGGGAGCTGTTTTTT.